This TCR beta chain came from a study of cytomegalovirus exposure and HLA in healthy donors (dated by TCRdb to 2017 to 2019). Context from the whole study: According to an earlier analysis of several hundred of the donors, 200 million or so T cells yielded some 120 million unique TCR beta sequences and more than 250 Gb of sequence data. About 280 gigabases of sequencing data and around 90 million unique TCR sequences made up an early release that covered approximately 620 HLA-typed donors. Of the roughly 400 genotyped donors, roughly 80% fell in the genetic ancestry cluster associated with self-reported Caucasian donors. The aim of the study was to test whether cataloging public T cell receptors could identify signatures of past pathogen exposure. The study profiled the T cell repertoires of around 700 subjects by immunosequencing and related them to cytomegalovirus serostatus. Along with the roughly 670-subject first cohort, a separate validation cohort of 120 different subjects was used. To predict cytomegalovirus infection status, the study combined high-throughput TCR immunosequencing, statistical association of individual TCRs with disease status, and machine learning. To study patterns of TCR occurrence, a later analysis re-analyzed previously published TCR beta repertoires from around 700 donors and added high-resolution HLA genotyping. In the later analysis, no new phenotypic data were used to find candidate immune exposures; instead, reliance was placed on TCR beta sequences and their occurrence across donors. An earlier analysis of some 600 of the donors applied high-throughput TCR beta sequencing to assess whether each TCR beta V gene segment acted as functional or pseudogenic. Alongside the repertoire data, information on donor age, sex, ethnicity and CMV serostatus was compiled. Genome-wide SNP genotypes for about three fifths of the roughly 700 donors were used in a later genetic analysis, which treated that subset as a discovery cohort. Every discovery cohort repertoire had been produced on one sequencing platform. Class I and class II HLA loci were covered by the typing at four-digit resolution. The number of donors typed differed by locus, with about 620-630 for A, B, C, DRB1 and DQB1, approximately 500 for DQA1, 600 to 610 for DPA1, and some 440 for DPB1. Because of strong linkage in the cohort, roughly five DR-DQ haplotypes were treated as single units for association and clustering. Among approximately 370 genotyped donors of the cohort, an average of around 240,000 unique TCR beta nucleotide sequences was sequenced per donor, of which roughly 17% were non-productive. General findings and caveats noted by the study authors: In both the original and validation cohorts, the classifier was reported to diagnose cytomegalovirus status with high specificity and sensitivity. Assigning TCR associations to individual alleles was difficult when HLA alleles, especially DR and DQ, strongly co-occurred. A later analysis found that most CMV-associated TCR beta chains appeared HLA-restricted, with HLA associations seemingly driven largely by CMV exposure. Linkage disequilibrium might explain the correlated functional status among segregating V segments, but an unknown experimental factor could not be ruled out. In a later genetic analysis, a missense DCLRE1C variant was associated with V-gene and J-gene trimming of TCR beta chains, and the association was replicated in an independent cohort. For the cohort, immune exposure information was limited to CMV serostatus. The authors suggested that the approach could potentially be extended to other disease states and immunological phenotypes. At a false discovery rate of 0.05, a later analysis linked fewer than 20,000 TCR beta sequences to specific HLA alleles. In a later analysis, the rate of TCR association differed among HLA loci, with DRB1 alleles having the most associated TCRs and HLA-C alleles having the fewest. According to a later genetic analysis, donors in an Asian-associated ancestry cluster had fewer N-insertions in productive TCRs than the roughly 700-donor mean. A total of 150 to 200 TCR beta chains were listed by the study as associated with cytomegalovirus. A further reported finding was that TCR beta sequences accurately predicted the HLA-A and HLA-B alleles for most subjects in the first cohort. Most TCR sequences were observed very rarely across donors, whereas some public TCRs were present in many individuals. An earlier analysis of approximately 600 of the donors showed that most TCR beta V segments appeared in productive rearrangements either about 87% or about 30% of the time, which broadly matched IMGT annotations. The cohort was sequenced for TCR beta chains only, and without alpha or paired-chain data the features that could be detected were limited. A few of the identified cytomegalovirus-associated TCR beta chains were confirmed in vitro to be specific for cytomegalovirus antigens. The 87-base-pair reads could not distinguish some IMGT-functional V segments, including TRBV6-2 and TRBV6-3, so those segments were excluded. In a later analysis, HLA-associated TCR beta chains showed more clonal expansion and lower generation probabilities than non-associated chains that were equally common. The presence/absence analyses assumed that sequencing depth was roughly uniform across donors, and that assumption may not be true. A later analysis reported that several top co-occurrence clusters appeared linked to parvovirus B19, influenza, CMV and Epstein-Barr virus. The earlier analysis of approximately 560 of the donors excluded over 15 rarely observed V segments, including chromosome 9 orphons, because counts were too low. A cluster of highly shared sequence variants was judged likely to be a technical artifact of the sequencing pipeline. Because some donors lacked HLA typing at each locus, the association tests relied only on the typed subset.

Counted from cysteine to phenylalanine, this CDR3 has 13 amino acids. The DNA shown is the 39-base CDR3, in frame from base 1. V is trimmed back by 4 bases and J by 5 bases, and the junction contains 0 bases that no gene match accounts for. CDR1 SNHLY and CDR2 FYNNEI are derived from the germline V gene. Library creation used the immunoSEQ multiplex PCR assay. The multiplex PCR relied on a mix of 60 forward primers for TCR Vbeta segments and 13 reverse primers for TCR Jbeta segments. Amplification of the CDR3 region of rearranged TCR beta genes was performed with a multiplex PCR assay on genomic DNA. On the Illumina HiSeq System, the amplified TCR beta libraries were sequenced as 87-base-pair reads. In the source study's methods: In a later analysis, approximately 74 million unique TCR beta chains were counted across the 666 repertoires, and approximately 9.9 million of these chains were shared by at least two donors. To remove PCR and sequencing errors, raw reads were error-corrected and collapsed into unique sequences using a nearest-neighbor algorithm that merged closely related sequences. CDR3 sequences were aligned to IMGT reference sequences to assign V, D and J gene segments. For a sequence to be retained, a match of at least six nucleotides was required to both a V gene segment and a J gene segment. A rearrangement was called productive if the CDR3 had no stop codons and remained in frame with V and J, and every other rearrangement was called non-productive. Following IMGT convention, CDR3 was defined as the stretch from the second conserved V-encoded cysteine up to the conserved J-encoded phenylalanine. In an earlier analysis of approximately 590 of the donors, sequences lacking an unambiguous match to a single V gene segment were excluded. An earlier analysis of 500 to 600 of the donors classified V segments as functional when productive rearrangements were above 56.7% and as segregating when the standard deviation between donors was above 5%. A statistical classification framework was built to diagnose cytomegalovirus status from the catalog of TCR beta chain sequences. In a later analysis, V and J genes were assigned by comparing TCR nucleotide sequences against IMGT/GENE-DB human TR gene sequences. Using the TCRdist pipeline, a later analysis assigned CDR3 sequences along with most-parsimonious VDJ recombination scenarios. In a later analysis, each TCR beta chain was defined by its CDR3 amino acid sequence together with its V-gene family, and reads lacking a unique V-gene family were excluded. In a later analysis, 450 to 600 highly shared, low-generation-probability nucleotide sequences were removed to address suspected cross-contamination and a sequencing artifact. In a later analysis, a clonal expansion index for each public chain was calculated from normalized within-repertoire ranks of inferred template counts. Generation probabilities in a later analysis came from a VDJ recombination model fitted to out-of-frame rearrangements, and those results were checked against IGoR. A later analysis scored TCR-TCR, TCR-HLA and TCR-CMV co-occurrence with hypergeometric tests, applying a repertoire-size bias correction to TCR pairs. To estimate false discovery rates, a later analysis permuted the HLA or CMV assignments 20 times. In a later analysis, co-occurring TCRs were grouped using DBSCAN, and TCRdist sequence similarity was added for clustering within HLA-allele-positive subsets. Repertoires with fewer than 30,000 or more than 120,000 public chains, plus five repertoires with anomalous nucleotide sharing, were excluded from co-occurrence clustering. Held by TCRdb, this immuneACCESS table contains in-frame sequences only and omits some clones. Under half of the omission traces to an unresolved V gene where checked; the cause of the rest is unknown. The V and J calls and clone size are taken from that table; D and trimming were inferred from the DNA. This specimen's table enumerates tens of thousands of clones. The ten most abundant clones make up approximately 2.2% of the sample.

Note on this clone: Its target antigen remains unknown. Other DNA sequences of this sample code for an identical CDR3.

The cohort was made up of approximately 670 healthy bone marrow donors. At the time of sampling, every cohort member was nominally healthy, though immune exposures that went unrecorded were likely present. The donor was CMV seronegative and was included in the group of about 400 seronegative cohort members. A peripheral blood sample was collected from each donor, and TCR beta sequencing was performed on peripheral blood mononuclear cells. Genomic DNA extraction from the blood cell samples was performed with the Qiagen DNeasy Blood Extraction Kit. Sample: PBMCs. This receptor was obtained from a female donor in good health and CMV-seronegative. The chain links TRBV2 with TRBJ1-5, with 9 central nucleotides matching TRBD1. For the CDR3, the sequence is CASSGTGDQPQHF. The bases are TGTGCCAGCAGTGGGACAGGGGATCAGCCCCAGCATTTT.